Sequencing of this TCR beta chain was carried out in a study of T-cell reconstitution after alpha-beta-depleted transplantation in children. Study outcomes and limitations: Once a year had passed after transplant, T-cell counts and diversity came mostly from newly produced T cells.

For TCRbeta, the library was prepared with unique molecular identifiers. TCRdb reprocessed the PCR reads via MiXCR and lists one record per CDR3 protein. The table lists about 420,000 distinct CDR3 sequences, 15% to 20% of them singletons, with roughly 27% in the top ten. On this clonotype: The target antigen is unknown.

This CDR3 is built from 15 residues. V dropped 4 bases and J dropped 9; count of bases not matched to a gene: 3. Germline assignment: CDR1 KGHDR and CDR2 SFDVKD. This specimen consisted of PBMCs, mostly from graft donor cells, obtained 360 days after TCRalphabeta/CD19-depleted stem cell transplant. The source of this sequence is a boy less than two years old who had a stem cell transplant for Wiskott-Aldrich syndrome, so the T cells may come from the graft donor. The J gene is TRBJ2-1, the V gene TRBV24-1; 15 bases are a match to TRBD2. The CDR3 bases are TGTGCCACCAGTGACCCGGGACTAGCGGGAGGTGAGCAGTTCTTC. It codes for CATSDPGLAGGEQFF.